A single sample is the source of the 21 T cell receptor beta chains below, sequenced in a study of T cells in Graves' hyperthyroidism and ophthalmopathy (dated 2019 in TCRdb). Libraries were constructed by multiplex PCR. Sequencing instrument: Illumina HiSeq 2000. The TCR beta CDR3 regions were amplified from RNA transcripts. A first-round RT-PCR of the TCR CDR3 used the HTBI primer set with the Qiagen OneStep RT-PCR kit. TCRdb reprocessing: public reads trimmed at Q25 with fastp, clones called with MiXCR, in-frame beta chains kept. Under each unique CDR3 protein, matching rows form one entry showing the most common genes and DNA. The sample table lists some 300,000 distinct CDR3 sequences, approximately 13% of them with a count of one. The ten largest clones take up 7.9% of the sample. The sequenced sample consisted of blood. All receptors derive from a woman in her thirties or forties with Graves' hyperthyroidism.

This clonotype occurred many times. The chain joins TRBV12-3 or TRBV12-4 to TRBJ1-1; a possible D gene is TRBD1 (5 bases). The CDR3 runs to 11 residues. The CDR3 DNA reads TGTGTATCTCTTGGGGGCACTGAAGCTTTCTTT. It specifies CVSLGGTEAFF.

This clonotype was detected many times. The genes are TRBV3-1 and TRBJ1-5; no definite D call. From germline, CDR1 is LGHDT and CDR2 YNNKEL (reference sequence). Trimming removed 4 bases at V and 5 bases at J, with 9 bases between. This CDR3 has 13 amino acids. The CDR3 here is CASSPKPDQPQHF. CDR3 nucleotides: TGTGCCAGCAGCCCCAAACCGGATCAGCCCCAGCATTTT.

The chain couples TRBV6-5 to TRBJ2-5; 7 bases are a match to TRBD1. CDR3 length equals 13 residues. J gave up 5 bases and V 2 bases, and 2 bases lay outside the gene matches. Germline-derived CDR1 and CDR2 are MNHEY and SVGAGI. CDR3 nucleotide sequence: TGTGCCAGCAGTTACAACAGGGGTGAGACCCAGTACTTC. Its protein is CASSYNRGETQYF.

This clonotype was found many times. This chain connects TRBV18 to TRBJ2-1; D not resolved. V shed 3 bases and J shed 2 bases, with 11 bases lying between them. CDR1 and CDR2 from the germline V gene are KGHSH and LQKENI. This CDR3 has 15 residues. The CDR3 DNA reads TGTGCCAGCTCACCCTTTACAGATCCCTACAATGAGCAGTTCTTC. Its protein product is CASSPFTDPYNEQFF.

J is TRBJ1-5 and V is TRBV18; 7 bases line up with TRBD1. Germline trimming cut 4 bases from V and 3 bases from J; bases unmatched to any gene: 3. Germline CDR1 KGHSH, CDR2 LQKENI. The CDR3 sequence is 14 residues long. CDR3 nucleotides: TGTGCCAGCTCACTGGGACAGTTCAATCAGCCCCAGCATTTT. As protein: CASSLGQFNQPQHF.

This clonotype was seen a few times. This chain connects TRBV27 to TRBJ1-4; TRBD1 is a possible D gene (5 bases). The germline CDR1 and CDR2 sequences are MNHEY and SMNVEV (reference sequence). V dropped 3 bases and J dropped 7 bases, with 15 bases sitting between them. This CDR3 has 15 amino acids. In DNA form, the CDR3 reads TGTGCCAGCAGTTTGGTATCAGGGTTTAGTGAAAAACTGTTTTTT. Protein sequence: CASSLVSGFSEKLFF.

V gene TRBV5-5 combines with J gene TRBJ2-2; 7 bases are a match to TRBD2. J lost 3 bases, V lost 2 bases, and 4 bases had no gene match. The CDR3 spans 15 residues. Germline CDR1 and CDR2: SGHKS and YYEKEE (reference sequence). CDR3 sequence: CASSFSGRDTGELFF. The CDR3 DNA reads as TGTGCCAGCAGCTTTAGTGGGAGGGACACCGGGGAGCTGTTTTTT.

This clonotype was counted many times. This chain links TRBV2 with TRBJ2-1; 9 bases match TRBD1. Per germline, CDR1 SNHLY and CDR2 FYNNEI. Losses at the gene ends were 5 bases for V and 0 bases for J; bases not matched to a gene: 5. The length of the CDR3 is 16 residues. CDR3 in amino acids: CASSNTGGVSYNEQFF. For the CDR3, the DNA is TGTGCCAGCAGTAATACAGGGGGCGTCTCCTACAATGAGCAGTTCTTC.

The table lists this clonotype with many counts. The chain combines TRBV24-1 with TRBJ1-5; D is ambiguous. This CDR3 is 14 amino acids long. Germline V gene sequence: CDR1 KGHDR, CDR2 SFDVKD. V shed 0 bases and J shed 1 base, with 3 bases lying between them. CDR3 in DNA: TGTGCCACCAGTGATTTGATCAGCAATCAGCCCCAGCATTTT. Translation: CATSDLISNQPQHF.

This clonotype was found a few times. CDR3 in amino acids: CAIAAGPDTQYF. As DNA, the CDR3 is TGTGCCATCGCCGCGGGCCCAGATACGCAGTATTTT. This chain uses TRBV10-3 with TRBJ2-3, with a weak D call TRBD2 (5 bases). This CDR3 contains 12 residues. Trimming stripped 8 bases from V and 4 bases from J, with 10 bases between. Germline loops: CDR1 ENHRY, CDR2 SYGVKD.

This clonotype was counted many times. The chain carries TRBV6-1 and TRBJ2-3; 9 bases match TRBD2. V lost 4 bases and J lost 2; bases outside the gene matches: 4. Per the germline V gene, CDR1 is MNHNS and CDR2 is SASEGT. The CDR3 has 15 residues. The chain's CDR3 is CASSGSGRLTDTQYF. CDR3 nucleotides: TGTGCCAGCAGTGGTAGCGGGAGACTCACAGATACGCAGTATTTT.

This clonotype was observed at least ten times. This rearrangement joins TRBV12-3 or TRBV12-4 to TRBJ2-2; TRBD2 is a possible D gene (6 bases). The CDR3 loop spans 15 amino acids. V was shortened by 3 bases and J by 2 bases, with 10 bases between the two germline ends. The CDR3 bases are TGTGCCAGCAGTTTGGCCGGGAGCAACACCGGGGAGCTGTTTTTT. This gives the protein CASSLAGSNTGELFF.

This clonotype was detected ten times or more. The rearrangement links TRBV5-1 to TRBJ1-1; D is unresolved. Trimming took 2 bases from V and 0 from J, leaving 5 bases between them. The length of the CDR3 is 13 residues. Germline CDR1 reads SGHRS; CDR2 reads YFSETQ. This CDR3 reads CASSLDMNTEAFF. The CDR3 bases are TGCGCCAGCAGCTTAGACATGAACACTGAAGCTTTCTTT.

This clonotype was counted at least ten times. Here the CDR3 DNA reads TGTGCCAGCAGTAATCCGGGACTAGCGGGGGGTGAGCAGTTCTTC. It codes for CASSNPGLAGGEQFF. This chain links TRBV28 with TRBJ2-1; 15 nucleotides align to TRBD2. Germline V gives CDR1 MDHEN, CDR2 SYDVKM. CDR3 length equals 15 residues. With 5 bases clipped from V and 9 bases from J, the junction kept 5 bases outside the gene matches.

The V call is TRBV2, the J call TRBJ1-6; no firm D call. Germline V gives CDR1 SNHLY, CDR2 FYNNEI. The length of the CDR3 is 14 residues. The germline V and J ends were trimmed by 6 bases and 0 bases, with 6 bases remaining between them. In DNA, the CDR3 is TGTGCCAGCAGGCGGGACTCCTATAATTCACCCCTCCACTTT. Translated, it gives CASRRDSYNSPLHF.

This clonotype was seen ten or more times. The V gene is TRBV10-3, the J gene TRBJ1-6, with 10 bases aligning to TRBD1. Germline-derived CDR1 and CDR2 are ENHRY and SYGVKD. This CDR3 is built from 13 residues. The V gene end was trimmed by 8 bases and the J gene end by 10 bases; junction bases not matched to a gene: 5. CDR3 region: CAIRGQGSSPLHF. CDR3 in DNA: TGTGCCATCCGGGGACAGGGGAGCTCACCCCTCCACTTT.

The chain carries TRBV4-1 and TRBJ2-7, with 9 positions matching TRBD1. V trimming: 4 bases; J trimming: 2 bases; junction bases outside the gene matches: 9. Per the germline V gene, CDR1 is MGHRA and CDR2 is YSYEKL. There are 16 residues in the CDR3. CDR3 sequence reads: CASSPTGDRVTYEQYF. In DNA, the CDR3 is TGCGCCAGCAGCCCGACCGGGGACAGGGTCACCTACGAGCAGTACTTC.

This clonotype was counted only a few times. The chain is built from TRBV28 and TRBJ1-5; 7 bases line up with TRBD1. Per the germline V gene, CDR1 is MDHEN and CDR2 is SYDVKM. This CDR3 region has 15 residues. Trimming at V came to 5 bases and at J to 0 bases, leaving 4 bases not matched to a gene. The CDR3 sequence: CASSPDRDSNQPQHF. CDR3 nucleotide sequence: TGTGCCAGCAGTCCAGACAGGGATAGCAATCAGCCCCAGCATTTT.

This clonotype was detected many times. The rearrangement joins TRBV6-1 to TRBJ2-3; D call uncertain. The CDR3 loop spans 17 amino acids. Trimming pared 7 bases from V and 2 bases from J, leaving 22 bases between. The germline gives CDR1 MNHNS, CDR2 SASEGT. CDR3 region: CASKEWKSNSFTDTQYF. CDR3 coding DNA: TGTGCCAGCAAAGAGTGGAAGTCTAACTCCTTCACAGATACGCAGTATTTT.

This clonotype was detected ten times or more. The chain uses TRBV3-1 and TRBJ2-7, with D perhaps matching TRBD1 (6 bases). The CDR3 spans 14 residues. Trimming pared 3 bases from V and 7 bases from J, leaving 16 bases between. CDR1 is LGHDT and CDR2 is YNNKEL in the germline V gene (reference sequence). The chain's CDR3 is CASSQGDRLREQYF. The DNA of the CDR3 is TGTGCCAGCAGCCAGGGAGACAGGCTTCGTGAGCAGTACTTC.

This clonotype was counted many times. The chain has TRBV3-1 and TRBJ1-1, with D unclear. Germline CDR1 reads LGHDT; CDR2 reads YNNKEL (reference sequence). V lost 2 bases and J 1 base, leaving 5 bases between the germline ends. CDR3 length equals 13 residues. CDR3 protein: CASSQKRNTEAFF. The CDR3, as DNA: TGTGCCAGCAGCCAAAAGAGGAACACTGAAGCTTTCTTT.